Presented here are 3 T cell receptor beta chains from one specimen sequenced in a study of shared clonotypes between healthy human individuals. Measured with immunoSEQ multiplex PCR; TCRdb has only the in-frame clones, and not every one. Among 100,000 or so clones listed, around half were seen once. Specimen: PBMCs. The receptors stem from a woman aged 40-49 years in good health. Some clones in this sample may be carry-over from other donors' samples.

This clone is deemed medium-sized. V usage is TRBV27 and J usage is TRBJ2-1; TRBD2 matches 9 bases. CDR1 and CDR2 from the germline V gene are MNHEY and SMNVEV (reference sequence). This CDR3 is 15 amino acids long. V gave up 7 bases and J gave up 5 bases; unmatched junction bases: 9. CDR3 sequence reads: CASTQTSGGDNEQFF. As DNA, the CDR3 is TGTGCCAGCACCCAGACTAGCGGAGGGGACAATGAGCAGTTCTTC.

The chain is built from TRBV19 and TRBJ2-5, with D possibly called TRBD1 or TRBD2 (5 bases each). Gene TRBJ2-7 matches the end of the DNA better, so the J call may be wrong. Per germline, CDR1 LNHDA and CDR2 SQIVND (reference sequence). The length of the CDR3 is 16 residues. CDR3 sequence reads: CASSNDPGRGSYEQYF. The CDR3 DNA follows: TGTGCCAGTAGTAACGACCCGGGACGAGGCTCCTACGAGCAGTACTTC.

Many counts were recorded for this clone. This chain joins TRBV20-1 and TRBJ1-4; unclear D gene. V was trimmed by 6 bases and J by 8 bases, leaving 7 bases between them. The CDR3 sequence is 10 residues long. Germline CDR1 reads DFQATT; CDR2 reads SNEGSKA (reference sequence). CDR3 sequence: CSALEEKLFF. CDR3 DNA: TGCAGTGCCCTGGAGGAAAAACTGTTTTTT.